The rows below give T cell receptor beta chains drawn from one sample of a study of blood T cell repertoires in COVID-19. Assay used: immunoSEQ multiplex PCR; TCRdb lists only in-frame clones, some missing. This sample has hundreds of thousands of clones, with roughly 86% found just once. Sequenced sample: peripheral blood. The origin of the receptors is a human donor in a cohort sampled during active COVID-19. The CDR3 runs from the conserved cysteine through the conserved F or W. D genes are given only for firm matches. Clone size is shown for a subset of rows, as once, few, many or a class of expanded clone.

v_gene	abundance	d_gene	j_gene	CDR3aa	CDR3nt
TRBV7-3	.	TRBD1	TRBJ1-6	CASSLGTGINSPLHF	TGTGCCAGCAGCTTAGGGACAGGGATTAATTCACCCCTCCACTTT
TRBV5-1	.	.	TRBJ2-2	CASSLAGNTGELFF	TGCGCCAGCAGCTTGGCGGGGAACACCGGGGAGCTGTTTTTT
TRBV30	.	TRBD1	TRBJ1-2	CAWSVQGTYGYTF	TGTGCCTGGAGTGTACAGGGGACCTATGGCTACACCTTC
TRBV28	.	.	TRBJ2-7	CASSFITISPARGPYEQYF	TGTGCCAGCAGTTTCATTACAATTTCCCCCGCGAGAGGTCCCTACGAGCAGTACTTC
TRBV27	few	.	TRBJ1-5	CASSPSSRAIQPQHF	TGTGCCAGCAGTCCCTCCTCGAGGGCAATTCAGCCCCAGCATTTT
TRBV2	.	TRBD1	TRBJ2-2	CASRSDRATGELFF	TGTGCCAGCAGAAGCGACAGGGCCACCGGGGAGCTGTTTTTT
TRBV19	.	TRBD1	TRBJ1-2	CASRAKTGGNYGYTF	TGTGCCAGTAGAGCTAAGACAGGGGGGAACTATGGCTACACCTTC
TRBV27	.	.	TRBJ1-2	CASSLFDGDGYTF	TGTGCCAGCAGCCTATTCGACGGGGATGGCTACACCTTC
TRBV11-2	.	.	TRBJ1-1	CASRHEGGTEAFF	TGTGCCAGCAGACATGAGGGGGGGACTGAAGCTTTCTTT
TRBV30	.	.	TRBJ1-6	CAWAGRANSPLHF	TGTGCCTGGGCCGGGAGGGCTAATTCACCCCTCCACTTT
TRBV7-3	.	.	TRBJ2-2	CASSLMGGGTGELFF	TGTGCCAGCAGCTTAATGGGGGGTGGCACCGGGGAGCTGTTTTTT
TRBV4-1	.	TRBD2	TRBJ2-7	CASSRYPLETGLAGPYEQYF	TGCGCCAGCAGCCGTTACCCCCTTGAGACGGGACTAGCGGGACCCTACGAGCAGTACTTC
TRBV2	.	TRBD1	TRBJ2-6	CASSGQGVPSGANVLTF	TGTGCCAGCAGTGGACAGGGGGTCCCTTCTGGGGCCAACGTCCTGACTTTC
TRBV7-8	.	.	TRBJ2-7	CASSPLPPDSYEQYF	TGTGCCAGCAGCCCACTACCTCCTGACTCCTACGAGCAGTACTTC
TRBV5-5	.	TRBD2	TRBJ2-7	CASSPRLAGASYEQYF	TGTGCCAGCAGCCCCCGACTAGCGGGAGCCTCCTACGAGCAGTACTTC
TRBV7-2	.	.	TRBJ1-2	CASSLAGPGYGYTF	TGTGCCAGCAGCTTGGCAGGGCCGGGCTATGGCTACACCTTC
TRBV14	.	.	TRBJ1-6	CASSARSWGLVGSPLHF	TGTGCCAGCAGCGCCCGGTCTTGGGGCCTCGTAGGATCACCCCTCCACTTT
TRBV18	.	.	TRBJ1-4	CASSPGGGEEKLFF	TGTGCCAGCTCACCAGGGGGAGGTGAGGAAAAACTGTTTTTT
TRBV4-1	few	.	TRBJ1-4	CASSQARQSPTNEKLFF	TGCGCCAGCAGCCAAGCTCGACAGTCTCCAACTAATGAAAAACTGTTTTTT
TRBV27	once	TRBD2	TRBJ2-7	CASNPSSGGASEQYF	TGTGCCAGCAACCCCTCTAGCGGGGGGGCCTCCGAGCAGTACTTC
TRBV7-9	.	TRBD1	TRBJ1-1	CASSLADRGTEAFF	TGTGCCAGCAGCTTAGCGGACAGGGGTACTGAAGCTTTCTTT
TRBV29-1	.	.	TRBJ1-2	CSVDVTELYGDTF	TGCAGCGTTGATGTGACCGAGCTCTACGGGGACACCTTC
TRBV15	.	.	TRBJ2-7	CATSLGHSYEQYF	TGTGCCACCAGCCTTGGACACTCCTACGAGCAGTACTTC
TRBV10-3	.	TRBD1	TRBJ1-4	CATRDRENNEKLFF	TGTGCCACCCGAGACAGGGAGAATAATGAAAAACTGTTTTTT
TRBV6-5	.	.	TRBJ1-4	CASSPVGAANEKLFF	TGTGCCAGCAGTCCCGTGGGAGCGGCTAATGAAAAACTGTTTTTT
TRBV10-3	.	.	TRBJ1-1	CAISESDGMNTEAFF	TGTGCCATCAGTGAGTCTGACGGGATGAACACTGAAGCTTTCTTT
TRBV12-3/TRBV12-4	.	.	TRBJ2-4	CASTLRAANIQYF	TGTGCCAGCACCCTAAGAGCGGCAAACATTCAGTACTTC
TRBV7-6	.	.	TRBJ2-2	CASSLGETGELFF	TGTGCCAGCAGCTTAGGGGAGACCGGGGAGCTGTTTTTT
TRBV6-6	.	TRBD1	TRBJ2-1	CASSLKQGAYNEQFF	TGTGCCAGCAGCCTAAAACAGGGGGCCTACAATGAGCAGTTCTTC
TRBV30	.	.	TRBJ2-5	CAWSENSSKTQYF	TGTGCCTGGAGTGAGAATAGTAGTAAGACCCAGTACTTC
TRBV7-9	.	TRBD1	TRBJ2-7	CASRTGTGTYEQYF	TGTGCCAGCAGGACCGGGACAGGGACCTACGAGCAGTACTTC
TRBV4-1	.	.	TRBJ1-1	CASSPLGGATWTEAFF	TGCGCCAGCAGCCCGTTAGGAGGGGCGACTTGGACTGAAGCTTTCTTT
TRBV24-1	.	.	TRBJ1-2	CATSAEGAYGYTF	TGTGCCACCAGTGCGGAAGGGGCTTATGGCTACACCTTC
TRBV2	.	.	TRBJ2-7	CASSEGGQTGPRPVLYEQYF	TGTGCCAGCAGTGAAGGGGGGCAAACAGGCCCCAGGCCAGTTCTCTACGAGCAGTACTTC
TRBV6-2/TRBV6-3	.	TRBD2	TRBJ2-1	CASSYQRTSGTYNEQFF	TGTGCCAGCAGTTACCAGCGGACTAGCGGGACCTACAATGAGCAGTTCTTC
TRBV19	.	.	TRBJ2-7	CASSPYRNTIEQYF	TGTGCCAGTAGCCCCTACAGGAATACCATCGAGCAGTACTTC
TRBV5-4	.	.	TRBJ1-5	CASSPAAGRNQPQHF	TGTGCCAGCAGCCCAGCAGCAGGGCGAAACCAGCCCCAGCATTTT
TRBV13	once	.	TRBJ1-2	CASSLVRSGGQGYGYTF	TGTGCCAGCAGCTTAGTTAGATCGGGGGGCCAGGGCTATGGCTACACCTTC
TRBV6-2/TRBV6-3	.	.	TRBJ1-5	CASSYWAEGGNQPQHF	TGTGCCAGCAGTTACTGGGCTGAGGGGGGCAATCAGCCCCAGCATTTT
TRBV12-3/TRBV12-4	.	.	TRBJ2-7	CASSSYSSEQYF	TGTGCCAGCAGTTCCTACTCCTCCGAGCAGTACTTC
TRBV11-2	.	TRBD1	TRBJ2-7	CASSLRTGGGEQYF	TGTGCCAGCAGCTTGAGGACAGGGGGTGGCGAGCAGTACTTC
TRBV6-5	.	.	TRBJ1-1	CASSYYGGEAFF	TGTGCCAGCAGTTACTATGGGGGGGAAGCTTTCTTT
TRBV28	.	.	TRBJ2-1	CASSPGQLGPNEQFF	TGTGCCAGCAGTCCTGGACAGCTTGGTCCCAATGAGCAGTTCTTC
TRBV6-1	.	.	TRBJ1-1	CASSEAQGSPLGQQAFF	TGTGCCAGCAGTGAAGCGCAGGGGTCCCCGCTAGGACAGCAAGCTTTCTTT
TRBV6-6	.	.	TRBJ2-5	CASSRDSLAGETQYF	TGTGCCAGCAGCCGGGACTCATTGGCGGGGGAGACCCAGTACTTC
TRBV18	.	TRBD1	TRBJ1-1	CASSPLGQDTEAFF	TGTGCCAGCTCACCCCTTGGACAGGACACTGAAGCTTTCTTT
TRBV4-3	.	TRBD1	TRBJ2-2	CASSQVDRASGELFF	TGCGCCAGCAGCCAAGTAGACAGGGCCAGCGGGGAGCTGTTTTTT
TRBV7-2	.	.	TRBJ2-7	CASSLVSSGLYEQYF	TGTGCCAGCAGCTTAGTTAGCTCAGGACTATACGAGCAGTACTTC